A selection of T cell receptor beta chains follows, all from one sample in a study of cytomegalovirus exposure and HLA in healthy donors. Clones were read by immunoSEQ multiplex PCR, and TCRdb kept only the in-frame ones, dropping some. Found here are about 220,000 clones, roughly 84% of them singletons; the top ten hold 11% to 15%. Material for sequencing was PBMCs. These receptors were taken from a woman in her thirties in good health and CMV-seropositive. Each CDR3 is given with its conserved first and last residue. Fields, in order: V gene, J gene, D gene, clone size, CDR3 protein, CDR3 DNA. D genes are given only for firm matches. Size is stated for part of the rows, as once, few or many counts, or as a class when the clone is expanded.

TRBV2	TRBJ2-5	TRBD2	.	CASTVLAGMETQYF	TGTGCCAGCACGGTCCTAGCGGGAATGGAGACCCAGTACTTC
TRBV2	TRBJ2-1	TRBD2	.	CASNGGLGLGEQFF	TGTGCCAGCAACGGCGGACTAGGGCTCGGTGAGCAGTTCTTC
TRBV19	TRBJ1-2	.	.	CASSMQGLGYTF	TGTGCCAGTAGTATGCAGGGCCTTGGCTACACCTTC
TRBV4-1	TRBJ1-4	.	.	CASSSREGYEKLFF	TGCGCCAGCAGTTCCAGGGAGGGGTATGAAAAACTGTTTTTT
TRBV2	TRBJ2-7	.	few	CASSERTEEQYF	TGTGCCAGCAGTGAACGGACAGAAGAGCAGTACTTC
TRBV6-6	TRBJ2-1	TRBD2	.	CASTDGRSYNEQFF	TGTGCCAGCACCGACGGGAGGTCCTACAATGAGCAGTTCTTC
TRBV4-1	TRBJ1-5	.	.	CASSQASNQPQHF	TGCGCCAGCAGCCAAGCAAGCAATCAGCCCCAGCATTTT
TRBV19	TRBJ1-1	TRBD1	once	CASVRRGLDTEAFF	TGTGCCAGCGTGCGCAGGGGGCTGGACACTGAAGCTTTCTTT
TRBV27	TRBJ2-7	TRBD1	few	CASRMDRDREQYF	TGTGCCAGCAGGATGGACAGGGATCGCGAGCAGTACTTC
TRBV11-2	TRBJ2-2	TRBD1	.	CASSFRGRTTGELFF	TGTGCCAGCAGCTTTAGGGGGCGGACCACCGGGGAGCTGTTTTTT
TRBV7-2	TRBJ2-3	.	.	CASSLARGVTDTQYF	TGTGCCAGCAGCTTAGCGCGGGGCGTCACAGATACGCAGTATTTT
TRBV28	TRBJ1-2	.	.	CASSLSNLRRERYTF	TGTGCCAGCAGTTTAAGTAATCTTCGGAGGGAACGCTACACCTTC
TRBV6-5	TRBJ1-2	.	.	CASGIRGVHTF	TGTGCCAGCGGTATAAGGGGTGTCCACACCTTC
TRBV18	TRBJ2-7	TRBD1	.	CASSHRDRAYEQYF	TGTGCCAGCTCACACCGGGACAGGGCCTACGAGCAGTACTTC
TRBV14	TRBJ2-3	TRBD1	.	CASSQEYRGTDTQYF	TGTGCCAGCAGCCAAGAGTACAGGGGGACAGATACGCAGTATTTT
TRBV27	TRBJ2-1	TRBD2	once	CASSFLLVAGVSYNEQFF	TGTGCCAGCAGTTTTCTTCTCGTAGCGGGAGTTTCCTACAATGAGCAGTTCTTC
TRBV7-8	TRBJ2-7	.	.	CASSLRGLWSYEQYF	TGTGCCAGCAGCTTACGCGGGCTGTGGTCCTACGAGCAGTACTTC
TRBV6-5	TRBJ1-2	TRBD1	.	CASSSTGTDGYTF	TGTGCCAGCAGTTCCACTGGGACAGATGGCTACACCTTC
TRBV6-1	TRBJ1-4	.	.	CASSEGGQESAGKLFF	TGTGCCAGCAGTGAAGGTGGGCAGGAGAGTGCGGGGAAACTGTTTTTT
TRBV30	TRBJ2-7	.	.	CAWSGWGAGKSSYEQYF	TGTGCCTGGAGTGGATGGGGGGCGGGAAAGAGCTCCTACGAGCAGTACTTC
TRBV5-4	TRBJ2-1	.	.	CASSTLDEQFF	TGTGCCAGCAGCACCCTCGATGAGCAGTTCTTC
TRBV19	TRBJ2-2	.	.	CASNRYTGELFF	TGTGCCTCCAACAGGTACACCGGGGAGCTGTTTTTT
TRBV27	TRBJ1-5	.	few	CASSLIGDQPQHF	TGTGCCAGCAGTTTAATAGGGGATCAGCCCCAGCATTTT
TRBV30	TRBJ2-7	TRBD1	.	CAWSAQGYFSRQYF	TGTGCCTGGAGTGCACAGGGGTATTTTTCTCGGCAGTACTTC
TRBV19	TRBJ1-3	.	.	CASSPTGSGNTIYF	TGTGCCAGTAGTCCGACAGGCTCTGGAAACACCATATATTTT
TRBV18	TRBJ2-7	.	few	CASSFRPPPPREQYF	TGTGCCAGCTCATTTCGCCCTCCACCGCCACGCGAGCAGTACTTC
TRBV27	TRBJ1-5	.	few	CASSFRAGVNQPQHF	TGTGCCAGCAGTTTTCGGGCAGGAGTCAATCAGCCCCAGCATTTT
TRBV27	TRBJ1-2	.	.	CASSLSPQPNYGYTF	TGTGCCAGCAGTTTATCCCCCCAGCCCAACTATGGCTACACCTTC
TRBV5-1	TRBJ2-2	TRBD1	once	CASSPLDRANTGELFF	TGCGCCAGCAGCCCCCTAGACAGGGCGAACACCGGGGAGCTGTTTTTT
TRBV9	TRBJ1-2	.	.	CASSVLRGPLSGYGYTF	TGTGCCAGCAGCGTATTACGGGGCCCCTTATCGGGCTATGGCTACACCTTC
TRBV30	TRBJ2-7	.	.	CAWSVAGPGEQYF	TGTGCCTGGAGTGTGGCGGGGCCTGGGGAGCAGTACTTC
TRBV28	TRBJ2-1	TRBD2	.	CASSRAVAGDWGNEQFF	TGTGCCAGCAGCAGAGCAGTAGCGGGAGATTGGGGCAATGAGCAGTTCTTC
TRBV14	TRBJ2-7	.	once	CASSQVRTGEQYF	TGTGCCAGCAGCCAAGTACGGACTGGGGAGCAGTACTTC
TRBV7-9	TRBJ2-1	.	.	CASSRMTSSSYNEQFF	TGTGCCAGCAGCCGCATGACTAGTTCCTCCTACAATGAGCAGTTCTTC
TRBV6-5	TRBJ2-7	TRBD1	.	CASCRDRGHEQYF	TGTGCCAGCTGCCGGGACAGGGGGCACGAGCAGTACTTC
TRBV5-1	TRBJ1-5	.	.	CASSLEGHSNQPQHF	TGCGCCAGCAGCTTGGAGGGGCACAGCAATCAGCCCCAGCATTTT
TRBV6-4	TRBJ1-2	.	once	CASSDGFYPGDYGYTF	TGTGCCAGCAGTGACGGTTTTTACCCAGGGGACTATGGCTACACCTTC
TRBV5-1	TRBJ2-1	TRBD1	.	CASSVRDRATRPYNEQFF	TGCGCCAGCAGCGTCCGGGACAGGGCGACCCGACCCTACAATGAGCAGTTCTTC
TRBV11-3	TRBJ2-1	TRBD1	.	CASSFYGTGGNEQFF	TGTGCCAGCAGCTTTTACGGGACAGGTGGTAATGAGCAGTTCTTC
TRBV27	TRBJ2-7	TRBD2	.	CASAGLAGPGEQYF	TGTGCCAGCGCAGGACTAGCGGGGCCCGGGGAGCAGTACTTC
TRBV30	TRBJ1-5	TRBD1	few	CAWTEQGSNQPQHF	TGTGCCTGGACCGAACAGGGGAGCAATCAGCCCCAGCATTTT
TRBV9	TRBJ2-3	.	.	CASSVAIRDTQYF	TGTGCCAGCAGCGTAGCTATACGAGATACGCAGTATTTT
TRBV5-6	TRBJ1-2	TRBD1	.	CASSFGTGLLDIGGYTF	TGTGCCAGCAGTTTTGGGACAGGCCTTTTGGATATTGGTGGCTACACCTTC
TRBV27	TRBJ1-2	.	.	CASSLSQGGNGYTF	TGTGCCAGCAGCCTATCACAGGGTGGCAATGGCTACACCTTC
TRBV7-3	TRBJ2-6	TRBD2	.	CASSLIAGGSGANVLTF	TGTGCCAGCAGCTTAATAGCGGGAGGGTCTGGGGCCAACGTCCTGACTTTC
TRBV29-1	TRBJ2-1	TRBD1	.	CSAGEGTAYNEQFF	TGCAGCGCGGGCGAGGGGACAGCCTACAATGAGCAGTTCTTC
TRBV6-1	TRBJ1-5	TRBD1	.	CASSVGGQGNQPQHF	TGTGCCAGCAGTGTAGGGGGACAGGGCAATCAGCCCCAGCATTTT
TRBV9	TRBJ2-7	.	.	CASSVGFSRGEQYF	TGTGCCAGCAGCGTAGGATTCTCCCGGGGGGAGCAGTACTTC
TRBV29-1	TRBJ2-6	.	.	CSVEDGVSGANVLTF	TGCAGCGTTGAAGACGGAGTTTCTGGGGCCAACGTCCTGACTTTC
TRBV6-5	TRBJ2-3	TRBD2	.	CASSLVAGVRTDTQYF	TGTGCCAGCAGTTTGGTAGCGGGAGTAAGAACAGATACGCAGTATTTT
TRBV30	TRBJ2-2	.	.	CALEYALTSEVTGELFF	TGTGCCTTGGAGTATGCGCTAACCAGCGAGGTAACCGGGGAGCTGTTTTTT
TRBV6-6	TRBJ2-7	TRBD1	.	CASSRGGTGTIYEQYF	TGTGCCAGCAGTCGAGGTGGGACAGGGACCATCTACGAGCAGTACTTC
TRBV5-1	TRBJ2-3	TRBD1	.	CASSPMWTGDGTDTQYF	TGCGCCAGCAGCCCTATGTGGACAGGGGACGGCACAGATACGCAGTATTTT
TRBV28	TRBJ1-2	.	.	CASSLVGQYGYTF	TGTGCCAGCAGTTTGGTCGGACAGTATGGCTACACCTTC